The 32 T cell receptor beta chains below were found in one sample sequenced in a study of T cells in Graves' hyperthyroidism and ophthalmopathy. Amplification of TCR beta CDR3 regions used RNA as the template. The TCR CDR3 first-round RT-PCR relied on the HTBI primer set. TCRdb analysed the multiplex PCR reads with MiXCR anew, one entry per CDR3 protein. In the table there are a few hundred thousand distinct CDR3 sequences, approximately 44% of which are singletons. Sequencing was performed on peripheral blood or thyroid tissue (not recorded which). The source of these receptors is a woman aged 18-35 years with Graves' hyperthyroidism.

This clonotype appeared many times. CDR3 sequence reads: CASSLPHRQETQYF. The CDR3 DNA reads as TGTGCCAGCAGTTTACCCCACAGACAAGAGACCCAGTACTTC. The rearrangement links TRBV28 to TRBJ2-5; no firm D call. With 2 bases removed from V and 2 bases from J, the gap between germline ends came to 9 bases. CDR1 and CDR2 from the germline V gene are MDHEN and SYDVKM. The CDR3 totals 14 residues. The full variable domain, in which reference TRBV28 and TRBJ2-5 provide the parts outside the CDR3, is DVKVTQSSRYLVKRTGEKVFLECVQDMDHENMFWYRQDPGLGLRLIYFSYDVKMKEKGDIPEGYSVSREKKERFSLILESASTNQTSMYLCASSLPHRQETQYFGPGTRLLVL.

Worth noting for this clonotype: One junction end disagrees with the germline gene, perhaps due to a read error. The chain carries TRBV2 and TRBJ2-2; no firm D call. Germline CDR1 reads SNHLY; CDR2 reads FYNNEI. This CDR3 region has 13 residues. CDR3 protein: CASQEGNTGELFF. The CDR3, as DNA: TGCGCCAGCCAGGAAGGGAACACCGGGGAGCTGTTTTTT.

This clonotype occurred many times. Here the CDR3 reads CASSHIAGVGVETQYF. The CDR3, as DNA: TGTGCCAGCAGCCATATAGCGGGAGTCGGTGTAGAGACCCAGTACTTC. The J gene is TRBJ2-5, the V gene TRBV7-9, with 9 bases identical to TRBD2. This CDR3 has 16 amino acids. J was trimmed by 4 bases and V by 5 bases; bases with no gene match: 11. CDR1 is SEHNR, CDR2 FQNEAQ, per germline (reference sequence). The complete variable domain, with remaining parts taken from reference TRBV7-9 and TRBJ2-5, reads DTGVSQNPRHKITKRGQNVTFRCDPISEHNRLYWYRQTLGQGPEFLTYFQNEAQLEKSRLLSDRFSAERPKGSFSTLEIQRTEQGDSAMYLCASSHIAGVGVETQYFGPGTRLLVL.

CDR3 sequence: CAWSGAATNEKLFF. CDR3 nucleotides: TGTGCCTGGAGCGGCGCGGCAACTAATGAAAAACTGTTTTTT. J is TRBJ1-4 and V is TRBV30; D ambiguous. The CDR3 is 14 amino acids. Germline values: CDR1 GTSNPN, CDR2 SVGIG (reference sequence). V was clipped by 3 bases and J by 0 bases, with 8 bases between them.

This chain links TRBV30 with TRBJ2-7; 11 bases are shared with TRBD1. This CDR3 is 16 amino acids long. With 0 bases clipped from V and 3 bases from J, the junction kept 7 bases outside the gene matches. Germline lookup yields CDR1 GTSNPN and CDR2 SVGIG (reference sequence). CDR3 nucleotides: TGTGCCTGGAGTGTCGGGACAGGGGGAACAGGCTACGAGCAGTACTTC. Translation gives CAWSVGTGGTGYEQYF.

This clonotype appeared many times. The chain carries TRBV12-3 or TRBV12-4 and TRBJ1-5; 7 positions match TRBD1. Trimming at V came to 6 bases and at J to 4 bases, leaving 15 bases not matched to a gene. CDR3 length: 17 residues. CDR3 sequence reads: CASRSGTVMLGNQPQHF. CDR3 DNA: TGTGCCAGCAGATCCGGGACAGTCATGTTGGGGAATCAGCCCCAGCATTTT.

This clonotype appeared once. This chain joins TRBV20-1 and TRBJ2-3; TRBD1 aligns across 7 bases. The germline gives CDR1 DFQATT, CDR2 SNEGSKA (reference sequence). Losses at the gene ends were 2 bases for V and 3 bases for J; bases not matched to a gene: 5. CDR3 length: 14 amino acids. CDR3: CSARSNRGTDTQYF. As DNA, the CDR3 is TGCAGTGCTAGATCTAACAGGGGTACAGATACGCAGTATTTT.

Note on this clonotype: A much larger clone lies a single base off, so this may be a read error. The chain joins TRBV6-6 to TRBJ1-5; TRBD1 matches at 9 bases. CDR1 and CDR2 (germline): MNHNY, SVGAGI (reference sequence). This CDR3 contains 15 residues. CDR3 region: CASGYLGQGGQPQHF. CDR3 nucleotide sequence: TGTGCCAGCGGTTACTTGGGACAGGGAGGACAGCCCCAGCATTTT.

This clonotype was counted a single time. The chain carries TRBV20-1 and TRBJ1-3; a weak D match, TRBD1 (5 bases). V was trimmed by 6 bases and J by 0 bases, leaving 12 bases between them. Per the germline V gene, CDR1 is DFQATT and CDR2 is SNEGSKA (reference sequence). The CDR3 runs 14 residues. The CDR3 sequence is CSARQRGSGNTIYF. For the CDR3, the DNA is TGCAGTGCCCGACAGCGCGGCTCTGGAAACACCATATATTTT.

Concerning this clonotype itself: An end of the junction differs from the germline gene, which may be a read error. This sequence joins TRBV24-1 and TRBJ1-5; D gene uncertain. The CDR3 consists of 13 residues. Germline assignment: CDR1 KGHDR and CDR2 SFDVKD. DNA of the CDR3: TGTGCCAGCAGTTTAAGATTCAATCAGCCCCAGCATTTT. It yields the protein CASSLRFNQPQHF.

There are many counts of this clonotype. The chain is built from TRBV15 and TRBJ1-4, with 7 bases identical to TRBD1. After removal of 3 bases from V and 4 bases from J, the junction contained 5 bases not matched to a gene. Germline V gives CDR1 LNHNV, CDR2 YYDKDF (reference sequence). The CDR3 totals 15 residues. CDR3 coding DNA: TGTGCCACCAGCAGTGACAGGGATATTAATGAAAAACTGTTTTTT. This encodes CATSSDRDINEKLFF. Full variable domain (outside the CDR3, taken from reference TRBV15 and TRBJ1-4): DAMVIQNPRYQVTQFGKPVTLSCSQTLNHNVMYWYQQKSSQAPKLLFHYYDKDFNNEADTPDNFQSRRPNTSFCFLDIRSPGLGDTAMYLCATSSDRDINEKLFFGSGTQLSVL.

The chain joins TRBV19 to TRBJ2-7; TRBD1 is a possible D gene (6 bases). This CDR3 has 15 residues. CDR1 and CDR2 from the germline V gene are LNHDA and SQIVND (reference sequence). V lost 5 bases, J lost 7 bases, and 21 bases lay in between. CDR3 amino acids: CASSWGAQGVGEQYF. CDR3 bases: TGTGCCAGTAGTTGGGGCGCACAGGGAGTAGGGGAGCAGTACTTC.

This clonotype was detected many times. This chain uses TRBV7-8 with TRBJ2-5; unclear D gene. Per the germline V gene, CDR1 is SGHVS and CDR2 is FQNEAQ. V lost 5 bases to trimming and J lost 5 bases, with 15 bases between them. This CDR3 comprises 14 residues. The CDR3: CASSPRRGSETQYF. CDR3 bases: TGTGCCAGCAGCCCTCGGAGAGGCAGCGAGACCCAGTACTTC.

This clonotype has ten or more counts. The V call is TRBV7-3, the J call TRBJ2-2; tentatively, D is TRBD2 (5 bases). Trimming stripped 5 bases from V and 7 bases from J, with 14 bases between. CDR3 size: 14 residues. The V gene's germline CDR1 is SGHTA and CDR2 FQGTGA. CDR3 in DNA: TGTGCCAGCAGCGTAGCCGGACTCGGCGGGGAGCTGTTTTTT. This translates into CASSVAGLGGELFF.

V and J are TRBV29-1 and TRBJ2-7, with D maybe TRBD2 (5 bases). CDR1 and CDR2 (germline): SQVTM, ANQGSEA. CDR3 length: 13 residues. Trimming left V 8 bases short and J 3 bases short, with 17 bases between. The CDR3 DNA reads as TGCAGCAGTTTCCGAGACTACCTCTACGAGCAGTACTTC. Its translation: CSSFRDYLYEQYF.

The rearrangement joins TRBV9 to TRBJ1-6; the match to TRBD1 covers 7 bases. V lost 5 bases to trimming and J lost 7 bases; unmatched junction nucleotides: 12. This CDR3 region has 16 residues. From germline, CDR1 is SGDLS and CDR2 YYNGEE. The DNA for the CDR3 is TGTGCCAGCAGTGATCCCCACAGGGGAAGGAATTCACCCCTCCACTTT. This gives the protein CASSDPHRGRNSPLHF.

V usage is TRBV29-1 and J usage is TRBJ1-5; 10 bases fit TRBD1. The CDR3 extends over 15 amino acids. Germline V lookup: CDR1 SQVTM, CDR2 ANQGSEA. The CDR3 bases are TGCAGTTACGGGGGACAGGGGTTTTTGAATCAGCCCCAGCATTTT. Translating gives CSYGGQGFLNQPQHF.

In its sample, this clonotype was seen many times. The chain uses TRBV4-1 and TRBJ1-1, with D tentatively TRBD1 (6 bases). V was pared by 8 bases and J by 3 bases, with 19 bases between. CDR1 is MGHRA, CDR2 YSYEKL, per germline. The CDR3 sequence is 15 residues long. The CDR3, as DNA: TGCGCCAGCGCAGGCACAGGGAGGGAGGACACTGAAGCTTTCTTT. Translated, it gives CASAGTGREDTEAFF.

In this sample, this clonotype turned up many times. The V call is TRBV13, the J call TRBJ1-1; no firm D call. The V and J ends lost 5 bases and 10 bases respectively, with 17 bases between them. CDR3 length: 13 amino acids. CDR1 is PRHDT, CDR2 FYEKMQ, per germline (reference sequence). CDR3 region: CASSPPAGAGAFF. In nucleotides, the CDR3 is TGTGCCAGCAGCCCCCCGGCGGGAGCAGGAGCTTTCTTT.

There are many counts of this clonotype. The chain links TRBV5-4 to TRBJ1-1; TRBD1 aligns across 9 bases. This CDR3 region has 14 residues. V shed 5 bases, J shed 4 bases, and the junction held 6 bases outside the gene matches. Germline V lookup: CDR1 SGHNT, CDR2 YYREEE (reference sequence). The chain's CDR3 is CASRRQTGGTEAFF. The CDR3 region has the DNA TGTGCCAGCAGGAGACAGACAGGGGGCACTGAAGCTTTCTTT. Filled out from reference TRBV5-4 and TRBJ1-1, the complete variable domain reads ETGVTQSPTHLIKTRGQQVTLRCSSQSGHNTVSWYQQALGQGPQFIFQYYREEENGRGNFPPRFSGLQFPNYSSELNVNALELDDSALYLCASRRQTGGTEAFFGQGTRLTVV.

The chain links TRBV10-3 to TRBJ2-5; D possibly corresponds to TRBD1 (6 bases). The CDR3 sequence is 15 residues long. CDR1 is ENHRY, CDR2 SYGVKD, per germline. Trimming took 7 bases from V and 0 from J, leaving 15 bases between them. The CDR3 nucleotides read TGTGCCATCAAACCGGGACATTCGTACCAAGAGACCCAGTACTTC. It specifies CAIKPGHSYQETQYF.

J is TRBJ2-5 and V is TRBV20-1, with TRBD2 matching 12 bases. CDR3 length: 14 residues. J gave up 5 bases and V 7 bases, and 8 bases lay outside the gene matches. Germline lookup yields CDR1 DFQATT and CDR2 SNEGSKA (reference sequence). The CDR3 protein is CSGSTGTSGETQYF. The CDR3 DNA reads TGCAGTGGAAGCACCGGGACTAGCGGGGAGACCCAGTACTTC.

This clonotype turned up a few times. This may come from a read error, since a much larger clone is one base off. The chain is built from TRBV20-1 and TRBJ1-5; D is possibly TRBD1 (5 bases). Germline V gives CDR1 DFQATT, CDR2 SNEGSKA (reference sequence). This CDR3 region has 16 residues. The CDR3 DNA reads TGCAGTGCTAGAGGCCTCGTTAGGGGTAGCAATCAGCCCCGGCATTTT. This encodes CSARGLVRGSNQPRHF.

This clonotype was detected many times. The chain carries TRBV5-1 and TRBJ2-2; tentatively, D is TRBD1 (5 bases). Trimming pared 1 base from V and 6 bases from J, leaving 19 bases between. The CDR3 totals 17 residues. Looked up from germline, CDR1 is SGHRS and CDR2 is YFSETQ. The CDR3 bases are TGCGCCAGCAGCTTGATTCAGGAAAGCGACAGACCCGGGGAGCTGTTTTTT. Amino acids: CASSLIQESDRPGELFF. The full variable domain, with the rest looked up from reference TRBV5-1 and TRBJ2-2, is KAGVTQTPRYLIKTRGQQVTLSCSPISGHRSVSWYQQTPGQGLQFLFEYFSETQRNKGNFPGRFSGRQFSNSRSEMNVSTLELGDSALYLCASSLIQESDRPGELFFGEGSRLTVL.

This clonotype was detected many times. The gene calls are TRBV5-6 and TRBJ1-1, with D uncertain. Between the trimmed V and J ends, which lost 0 bases and 1 base, there was a span of 4 bases. The CDR3 has 13 residues. Germline lookup yields CDR1 SGHDT and CDR2 YYEEEE. This chain's CDR3 is CASSLEPNTEAFF. The CDR3 DNA reads TGTGCCAGCAGCTTGGAGCCGAACACTGAAGCTTTCTTT. The variable domain in full, completed from reference TRBV5-6 and TRBJ1-1, reads DAGVTQSPTHLIKTRGQQVTLRCSPKSGHDTVSWYQQALGQGPQFIFQYYEEEERQRGNFPDRFSGHQFPNYSSELNVNALLLGDSALYLCASSLEPNTEAFFGQGTRLTVV.

The chain combines TRBV29-1 with TRBJ2-1; 10 nucleotides match TRBD2. The CDR3 has 15 residues. V dropped 4 bases and J dropped 0; count of bases not matched to a gene: 3. Germline CDR1 reads SQVTM; CDR2 reads ANQGSEA. CDR3 coding DNA: TGCAGCGTTGGAGCGGGAGGGAGCTCCTACAATGAGCAGTTCTTC. Protein sequence: CSVGAGGSSYNEQFF.

This clonotype has a count of ten or more. The rearrangement joins TRBV12-3 or TRBV12-4 to TRBJ1-2; D is perhaps TRBD1 (5 bases). The V end lost 3 bases, the J end lost 8 bases, and 16 bases lay between the germline ends. CDR3 length: 14 amino acids. CDR3 nucleotides: TGTGCCAGCAGTTTTTCAGGGCAGCTCGAGGGCTACACCTTC. This translates into CASSFSGQLEGYTF.

The DNA of the CDR3 is TGTGCCAGCAGTAACAGGGGGCTCCAAGAGACCCAGCATTTT. It encodes CASSNRGLQETQHF. The V call is TRBV6-6, the J call TRBJ1-5; 9 nucleotides line up with TRBD1. Germline V gives CDR1 MNHNY, CDR2 SVGAGI (reference sequence). The CDR3 loop spans 14 amino acids. V shed 5 bases and J 11 bases; nucleotides not matched to a gene: 10.

The chain carries TRBV5-6 and TRBJ1-1; a weak D match, TRBD1 (5 bases). Germline V gene data show CDR1 as SGHDT and CDR2 as YYEEEE. Between the trimmed V and J ends, which lost 4 bases and 6 bases, there was a span of 28 bases. The CDR3 contains 18 residues. The CDR3 here is CASSPFVRNSIRGAEAFF. Written as DNA, the CDR3 is TGTGCCAGCAGCCCCTTCGTTAGGAACTCGATAAGGGGAGCTGAAGCTTTCTTT.

J is TRBJ1-1 and V is TRBV27; D is unresolved. Germline V CDR1 and CDR2: MNHEY, SMNVEV (reference sequence). The CDR3 totals 15 residues. With 3 bases removed from V and 0 bases from J, the gap between germline ends came to 11 bases. CDR3 sequence (DNA): TGTGCCAGCAGTTTGAAGGCCCAGATGAACACTGAAGCTTTCTTT. Its translation: CASSLKAQMNTEAFF.

This clonotype was counted between two and nine times. The chain is built from TRBV18 and TRBJ1-3; the D gene is possibly TRBD1 (6 bases). CDR3 length equals 13 residues. The germline V and J ends were trimmed by 3 bases and 5 bases, with 8 bases remaining between them. The germline gives CDR1 KGHSH, CDR2 LQKENI. CDR3 bases: TGTGCCAGCTCACCGGACAGCCGAAACACCATATATTTT. This translates into CASSPDSRNTIYF.

There are many counts of this clonotype. The chain is built from TRBV2 and TRBJ2-5; D remains ambiguous. The CDR3 covers 16 residues. The V gene's germline CDR1 is SNHLY and CDR2 FYNNEI. Trimming cost V 6 bases and J 1 base, with 18 bases left between them. The CDR3 bases are TGTGCCAGCAGAGGTGGACGCTCCTCGATCCAAGAGACCCAGTACTTC. This sequence encodes CASRGGRSSIQETQYF.